These 15 T cell receptor beta chains came from one sample sequenced in a study of EBV T-cell therapy then PD-1 blockade in nasopharyngeal carcinoma. These receptors have no identified antigens. TCRdb's copy holds only in-frame clones and misses some; the assay was immunoSEQ multiplex PCR. The repertoire holds 20,000 to 25,000 clones, with 82% as singletons. As for treatment: AdE1-LMPpoly-expanded autologous EBV-specific T-cell therapy followed by anti-PD-1 nivolumab. Sample: CD8+ T cells from blood, taken at day -245 from a patient whose treatment included autologous EBV-specific T cells and nivolumab. Receptors were obtained from a man between 40 and 49 years old with nasopharyngeal carcinoma.

The V gene is TRBV9, the J gene TRBJ2-2, with TRBD2 matching over 12 bases. With 2 bases clipped from V and 4 bases from J, the junction kept 6 bases outside the gene matches. This CDR3 spans 17 amino acids. The germline gives CDR1 SGDLS, CDR2 YYNGEE. Written as DNA, the CDR3 is TGTGCCAGCAGCGTCCCTAGCGGGGGGGCGGGCACCGGGGAGCTGTTTTTT. Protein: CASSVPSGGAGTGELFF.

The chain couples TRBV4-2 to TRBJ2-7; 9 bases agree with TRBD1. Germline lookup yields CDR1 LGHNA and CDR2 YNFKEQ. The CDR3 sequence is 16 residues long. V dropped 1 base and J dropped 4; count of bases not matched to a gene: 8. The CDR3 is CASSQGTGTGLYEQYF. The CDR3 coding sequence is TGTGCCAGCAGCCAAGGAACCGGGACAGGGTTATACGAGCAGTACTTC.

The CDR3 loop reads CASSQGDSTSGANVLTF. The DNA of the CDR3 is TGCGCCAGCAGCCAGGGGGACAGTACCTCTGGGGCCAACGTCCTGACTTTC. The chain is built from TRBV4-3 and TRBJ2-6; 7 nucleotides match TRBD1. Germline V gene lookup returns CDR1 LGHNA and CDR2 YSLEER. The junction had 5 bases not matched to a gene; V was cut back by 3 bases and J by 0 bases. This CDR3 spans 17 amino acids.

This clone was counted a few times. The CDR3 nucleotides read TGCGCCAGCAGCCAAGTGTTCGGGGGGAAACTGTTTTTT. It encodes CASSQVFGGKLFF. The rearrangement joins TRBV4-3 to TRBJ1-4, with D perhaps TRBD1 (5 bases). This CDR3 contains 13 residues. Germline V gives CDR1 LGHNA, CDR2 YSLEER. With 1 base removed from V and 11 bases from J, the gap between germline ends came to 11 bases.

This clone was counted a single time. The J gene is TRBJ2-1, the V gene TRBV2; D is unresolved. Germline-derived CDR1 and CDR2 are SNHLY and FYNNEI. Trimming stripped 11 bases from V and 5 bases from J, with 16 bases between. This CDR3 region has 13 residues. The CDR3 sequence: CARTADPNNEQFF. For the CDR3, the DNA is TGTGCCCGTACAGCCGATCCCAACAATGAGCAGTTCTTC.

The rearrangement uses TRBV7-3 and TRBJ2-7, with 7 nucleotides matching TRBD2. Germline V gene lookup returns CDR1 SGHTA and CDR2 FQGTGA. There are 13 residues in the CDR3. V lost 2 bases and J lost 3; bases outside the gene matches: 1. The chain's CDR3 is CASSLGGGYEQYF. DNA for the CDR3: TGTGCCAGCAGCTTAGGCGGGGGCTACGAGCAGTACTTC.

The chain has TRBV5-4 and TRBJ2-3; a possible D gene is TRBD2 (5 bases). The ends were cut back, 7 bases at V and 0 bases at J, with 12 bases in the middle. This CDR3 spans 14 amino acids. The germline V gene has CDR1 SGHNT and CDR2 YYREEE (reference sequence). CDR3 nucleotide sequence: TGTGCCAGCTACGCGGGTGCTAGCACAGATACGCAGTATTTT. Translated: CASYAGASTDTQYF.

The sample holds a few counts of this clone. The chain joins TRBV27 to TRBJ1-5, with D perhaps matching TRBD1 (6 bases). CDR1 is MNHEY, CDR2 SMNVEV, per germline (reference sequence). This CDR3 region has 15 residues. The V end was cut by 2 bases, the J end by 7 bases, with 15 bases between. The CDR3: CASSLIGGGGQPQHF. The CDR3, as DNA: TGTGCCAGCAGTTTAATAGGGGGAGGAGGACAGCCCCAGCATTTT.

The rearrangement links TRBV5-4 to TRBJ2-5; tentative D call: TRBD2 (5 bases). CDR3 length: 12 residues. CDR1 and CDR2 from the germline V gene are SGHNT and YYREEE (reference sequence). V shed 5 bases and J shed 3 bases, with 8 bases lying between them. CDR3 in DNA: TGTGCCAGCAGTTTCGGGGAAGAGACCCAGTACTTC. Its protein is CASSFGEETQYF. Together with reference TRBV5-4 and TRBJ2-5, the CDR3 gives the full variable domain: ETGVTQSPTHLIKTRGQQVTLRCSSQSGHNTVSWYQQALGQGPQFIFQYYREEENGRGNFPPRFSGLQFPNYSSELNVNALELDDSALYLCASSFGEETQYFGPGTRLLVL.

The gene calls are TRBV6-5 and TRBJ1-2, with D unresolved. The germline gives CDR1 MNHEY, CDR2 SVGAGI. The ends were cut back, 0 bases at V and 8 bases at J, with 16 bases in the middle. The length of the CDR3 is 15 residues. The CDR3 coding sequence is TGTGCCAGCAGTTACTCGGGCCAGCAACTATGGGGCTACACCTTC. It yields the protein CASSYSGQQLWGYTF.

The chain is built from TRBV30 and TRBJ1-2, with D possibly TRBD1 on 6 matching bases. The CDR3 consists of 16 residues. From germline, CDR1 is GTSNPN and CDR2 SVGIG (reference sequence). V gave up 2 bases and J gave up 1 base, with 17 bases separating them. Written as DNA, the CDR3 is TGTGCCTGGAGTTCCCTACAGGGCCCTTTTAACTATGGCTACACCTTC. It yields the protein CAWSSLQGPFNYGYTF. Full variable domain (remainder filled in from reference TRBV30 and TRBJ1-2): SQTIHQWPATLVQPVGSPLSLECTVEGTSNPNLYWYRQAAGRGLQLLFYSVGIGQISSEVPQNLSASRPQDRQFILSSKKLLLSDSGFYLCAWSSLQGPFNYGYTFGSGTRLTVV.

V is TRBV6-2 or TRBV6-3 and J is TRBJ2-7; perhaps D is TRBD1 or TRBD2 (5 bases each). V lost 4 bases to trimming and J lost 6 bases, with 16 bases between them. Germline V gene sequence: CDR1 MNHEY, CDR2 SVGEGT. This CDR3 has 14 amino acids. The CDR3 protein is CASSSGTDTSEQYF. The DNA of the CDR3 is TGTGCCAGCAGTTCCGGGACCGATACTTCCGAGCAGTACTTC.

The chain combines TRBV2 with TRBJ2-3; D is undetermined. CDR3 length: 11 amino acids. CDR1 SNHLY and CDR2 FYNNEI come from the germline V gene. Trimming cost V 4 bases and J 4 bases, with 3 bases left between them. In DNA, the CDR3 is TGTGCCAGCAGTGGACCAGATACGCAGTATTTT. As protein: CASSGPDTQYF.

This chain connects TRBV30 to TRBJ1-6; D gene unclear. This CDR3 is 14 amino acids long. CDR1 and CDR2 from the germline V gene are GTSNPN and SVGIG (reference sequence). V was trimmed by 0 bases and J by 10 bases, leaving 13 bases between them. DNA of the CDR3: TGTGCCTGGAGTGTTTTGGGTCCTGGCTCACCCCTCCACTTT. Its protein is CAWSVLGPGSPLHF.

The chain couples TRBV4-1 to TRBJ2-3; tentative D call: TRBD1 (6 bases). V was cut by 4 bases and J by 0 bases, with 14 bases left in between. CDR3 length: 16 amino acids. CDR1 and CDR2 from the germline V gene are MGHRA and YSYEKL. The CDR3 nucleotides read TGCGCCAGCAGCCGCCCCCGGGACACCAGCACAGATACGCAGTATTTT. Its translation is CASSRPRDTSTDTQYF.